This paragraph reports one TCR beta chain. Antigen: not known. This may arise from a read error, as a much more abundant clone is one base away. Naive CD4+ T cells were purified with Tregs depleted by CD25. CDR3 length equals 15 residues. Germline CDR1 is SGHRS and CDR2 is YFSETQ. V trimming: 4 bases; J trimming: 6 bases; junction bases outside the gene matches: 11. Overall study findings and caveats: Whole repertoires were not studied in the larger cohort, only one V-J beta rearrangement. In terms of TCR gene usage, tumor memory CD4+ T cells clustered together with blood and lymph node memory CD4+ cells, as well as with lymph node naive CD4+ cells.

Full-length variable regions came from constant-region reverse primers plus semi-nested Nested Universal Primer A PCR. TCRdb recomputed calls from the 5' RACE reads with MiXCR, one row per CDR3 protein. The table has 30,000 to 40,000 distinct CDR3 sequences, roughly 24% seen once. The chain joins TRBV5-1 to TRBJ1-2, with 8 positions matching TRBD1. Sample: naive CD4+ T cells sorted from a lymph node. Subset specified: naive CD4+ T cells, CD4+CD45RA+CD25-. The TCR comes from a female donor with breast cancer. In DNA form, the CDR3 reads TGCGCCAGCAGCCCTCCGTCAGGGGGCGGCAATGGCTACACCTTC. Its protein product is CASSPPSGGGNGYTF.